This TCR beta chain originates from a study of cytomegalovirus exposure and HLA in healthy donors. Both 60 Vbeta primers and 13 Jbeta primers went into the PCR. Some clones are missing from TCRdb's copy, which holds only in-frame ones; the method was immunoSEQ multiplex PCR. The data contain 100,000 to 150,000 clones, 70% to 85% of them singletons. The CDR3 has 12 amino acids. Germline values: CDR1 PRHDT, CDR2 FYEKMQ (reference sequence). V was cut by 2 bases and J by 4 bases, with 5 bases left in between. This clone was picked up one time. The material sequenced was PBMCs. The source is a woman in her forties or fifties in good health and CMV-seropositive. This rearrangement joins TRBV13 to TRBJ1-2, with D hard to call. The CDR3 DNA reads TGTGCCAGCAGCTTAAGAGTCTATGGCTACACCTTC. Translating it yields CASSLRVYGYTF.